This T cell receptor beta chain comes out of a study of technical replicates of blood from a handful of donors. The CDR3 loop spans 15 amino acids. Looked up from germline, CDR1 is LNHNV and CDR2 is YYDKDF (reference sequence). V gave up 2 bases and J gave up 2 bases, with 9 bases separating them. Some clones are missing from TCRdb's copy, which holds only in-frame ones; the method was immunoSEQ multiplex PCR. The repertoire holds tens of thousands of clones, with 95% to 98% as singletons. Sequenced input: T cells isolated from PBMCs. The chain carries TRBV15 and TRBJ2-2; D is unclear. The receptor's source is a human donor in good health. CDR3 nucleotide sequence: TGTGCCACCAGCAGACCCCTTTTAAACACCGGGGAGCTGTTTTTT. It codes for CATSRPLLNTGELFF. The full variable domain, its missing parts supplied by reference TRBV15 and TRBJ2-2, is DAMVIQNPRYQVTQFGKPVTLSCSQTLNHNVMYWYQQKSSQAPKLLFHYYDKDFNNEADTPDNFQSRRPNTSFCFLDIRSPGLGDTAMYLCATSRPLLNTGELFFGEGSRLTVL.